At least ten counts were recorded for the clone carrying this T cell receptor beta chain. Antigen: not known. This sample was taken from a study of early T cells in non-severe SARS-CoV-2 infection. In the study overall: Sequencing of bulk RNA from unsorted whole blood was done, without chain pairing. Study conclusions and caveats: A preference for anti-spike CD8 responses marked VDJdb matching, which missed private and CD4 specificities.

V gave up 1 base and J gave up 6 bases, with 10 bases separating them. The length of the CDR3 is 12 residues. CDR1 SQVTM and CDR2 ANQGSEA come from the germline V gene. Unique molecular identifiers were attached to individual cDNA molecules. TCRdb ran MiXCR on the 5' RACE reads and lists one entry per CDR3 protein. The repertoire holds around 70,000 distinct CDR3 sequences, with roughly 10% as singletons. The specimen sequenced was whole blood. The source is an adult who was a healthcare worker with PCR-confirmed SARS-CoV-2 infection or an uninfected control (not recorded which). The chain couples TRBV29-1 to TRBJ2-7; maybe TRBD2 (6 bases). The CDR3: CSVEAMGGEQYF. The CDR3 DNA follows: TGCAGCGTTGAAGCAATGGGGGGCGAGCAGTACTTC.